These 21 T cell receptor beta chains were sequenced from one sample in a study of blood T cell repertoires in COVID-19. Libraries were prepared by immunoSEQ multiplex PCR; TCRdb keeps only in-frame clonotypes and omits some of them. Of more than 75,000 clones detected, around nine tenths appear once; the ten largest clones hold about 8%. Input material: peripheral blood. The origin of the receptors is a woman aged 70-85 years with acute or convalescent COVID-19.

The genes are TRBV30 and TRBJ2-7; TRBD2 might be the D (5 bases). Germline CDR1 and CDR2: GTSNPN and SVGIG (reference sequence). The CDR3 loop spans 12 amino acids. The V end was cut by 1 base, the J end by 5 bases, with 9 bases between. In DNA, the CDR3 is TGTGCCTGGAGTGCACCGAGGGACGAGCAGTACTTC. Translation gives CAWSAPRDEQYF.

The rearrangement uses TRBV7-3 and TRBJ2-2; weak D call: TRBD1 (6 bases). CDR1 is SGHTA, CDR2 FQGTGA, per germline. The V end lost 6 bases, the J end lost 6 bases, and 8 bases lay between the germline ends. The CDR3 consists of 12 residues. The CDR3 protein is CASSPGAGELFF. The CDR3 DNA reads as TGTGCCAGCAGTCCAGGGGCCGGGGAGCTGTTTTTT.

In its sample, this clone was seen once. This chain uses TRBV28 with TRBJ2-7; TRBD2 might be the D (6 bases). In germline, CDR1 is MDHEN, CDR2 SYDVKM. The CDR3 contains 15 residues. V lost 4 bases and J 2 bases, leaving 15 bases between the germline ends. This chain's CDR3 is CASSSPRWRAYEQYF. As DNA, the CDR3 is TGTGCCAGCAGTTCCCCACGGTGGAGGGCCTACGAGCAGTACTTC.

The CDR3, as DNA: TGTGCCAGCAGAACAGGTCGGGGGACGCCTCCAGATACGCAGTATTTT. Translated: CASRTGRGTPPDTQYF. The chain has TRBV6-6 and TRBJ2-3; TRBD2 is a possible D gene (6 bases). Trimming shortened V by 6 bases and J by 4 bases, and 20 bases separated the two germline ends. The germline gives CDR1 MNHNY, CDR2 SVGAGI (reference sequence). CDR3 length: 16 residues.

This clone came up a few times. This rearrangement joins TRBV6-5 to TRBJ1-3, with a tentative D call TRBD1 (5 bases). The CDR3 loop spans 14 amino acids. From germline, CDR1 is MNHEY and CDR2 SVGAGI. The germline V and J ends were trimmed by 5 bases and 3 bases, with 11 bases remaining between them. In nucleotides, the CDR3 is TGTGCCAGCAGTCGCGGGGCGGGTGGAAACACCATATATTTT. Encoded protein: CASSRGAGGNTIYF.

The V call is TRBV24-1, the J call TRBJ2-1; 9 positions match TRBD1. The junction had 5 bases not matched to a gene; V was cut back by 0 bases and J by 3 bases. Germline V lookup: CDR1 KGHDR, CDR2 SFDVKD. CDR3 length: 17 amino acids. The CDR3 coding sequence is TGTGCCACCAGTGATTTGAAGCCGGGACAGGGCTACAATGAGCAGTTCTTC. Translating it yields CATSDLKPGQGYNEQFF.

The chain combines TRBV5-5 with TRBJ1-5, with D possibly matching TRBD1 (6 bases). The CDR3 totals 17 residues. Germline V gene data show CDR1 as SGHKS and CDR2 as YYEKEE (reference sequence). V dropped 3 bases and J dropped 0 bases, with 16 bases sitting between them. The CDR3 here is CASSSLGRGNSNQPQHF. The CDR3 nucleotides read TGTGCCAGCAGCTCCCTAGGGAGGGGGAATAGCAATCAGCCCCAGCATTTT.

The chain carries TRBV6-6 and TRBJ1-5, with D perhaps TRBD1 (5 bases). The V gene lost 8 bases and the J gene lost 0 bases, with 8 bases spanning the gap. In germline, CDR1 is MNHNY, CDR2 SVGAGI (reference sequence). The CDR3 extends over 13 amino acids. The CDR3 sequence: CASQGNSNQPQHF. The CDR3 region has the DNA TGTGCCAGCCAGGGAAATAGCAATCAGCCCCAGCATTTT.

The CDR3 region is CASSLAAGFGQPQHF. The CDR3 DNA sequence: TGTGCCAGCAGCTTAGCGGCGGGGTTTGGTCAGCCCCAGCATTTT. The gene calls are TRBV7-8 and TRBJ1-5; the D is unclear. Germline CDR1 reads SGHVS; CDR2 reads FQNEAQ. This CDR3 is built from 15 residues. The ends were cut back, 0 bases at V and 6 bases at J, with 12 bases in the middle.

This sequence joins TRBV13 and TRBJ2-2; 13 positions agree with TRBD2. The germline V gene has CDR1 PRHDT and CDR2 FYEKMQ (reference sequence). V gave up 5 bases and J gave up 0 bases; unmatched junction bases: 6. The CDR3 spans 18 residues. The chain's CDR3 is CASSQEGLAGTNTGELFF. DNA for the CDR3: TGTGCCAGCAGCCAAGAGGGACTAGCGGGGACGAACACCGGGGAGCTGTTTTTT.

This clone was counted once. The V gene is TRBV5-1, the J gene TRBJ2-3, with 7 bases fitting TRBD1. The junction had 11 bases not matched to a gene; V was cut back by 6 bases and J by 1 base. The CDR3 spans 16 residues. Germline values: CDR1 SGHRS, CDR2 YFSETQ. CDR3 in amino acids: CASMTGQNYGTDTQYF. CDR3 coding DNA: TGCGCCAGCATGACGGGACAGAACTACGGCACAGATACGCAGTATTTT.

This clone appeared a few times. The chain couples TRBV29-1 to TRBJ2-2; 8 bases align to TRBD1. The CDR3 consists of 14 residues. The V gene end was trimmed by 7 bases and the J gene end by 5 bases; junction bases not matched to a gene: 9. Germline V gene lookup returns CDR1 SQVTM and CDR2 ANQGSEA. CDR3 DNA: TGCAGCGCTACCGATGACAGGGGAACCGGGGAGCTGTTTTTT. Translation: CSATDDRGTGELFF.

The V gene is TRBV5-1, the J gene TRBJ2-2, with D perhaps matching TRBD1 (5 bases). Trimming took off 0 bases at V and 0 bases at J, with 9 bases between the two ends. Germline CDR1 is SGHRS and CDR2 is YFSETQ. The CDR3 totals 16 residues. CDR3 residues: CASSLDRISNTGELFF. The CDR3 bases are TGCGCCAGCAGCTTGGACAGGATTTCGAACACCGGGGAGCTGTTTTTT.

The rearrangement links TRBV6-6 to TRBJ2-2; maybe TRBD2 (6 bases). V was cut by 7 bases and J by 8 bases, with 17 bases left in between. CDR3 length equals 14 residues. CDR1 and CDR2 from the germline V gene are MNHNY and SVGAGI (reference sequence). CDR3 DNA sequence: TGTGCCAGCACCACTATAGGGGCGGGGGGGGAGCTGTTTTTT. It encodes CASTTIGAGGELFF.

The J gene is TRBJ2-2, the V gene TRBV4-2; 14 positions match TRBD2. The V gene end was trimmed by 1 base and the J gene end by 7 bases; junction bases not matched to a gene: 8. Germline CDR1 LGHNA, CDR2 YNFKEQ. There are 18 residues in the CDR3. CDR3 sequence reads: CASSQGGTSGRRDGELFF. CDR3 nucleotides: TGTGCCAGCAGCCAAGGCGGGACTAGCGGGAGAAGGGACGGGGAGCTGTTTTTT.

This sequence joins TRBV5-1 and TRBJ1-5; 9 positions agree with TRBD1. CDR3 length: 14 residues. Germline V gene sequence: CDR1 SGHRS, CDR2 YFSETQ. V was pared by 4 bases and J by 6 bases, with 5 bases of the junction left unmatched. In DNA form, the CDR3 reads TGCGCCAGCAGCGAAACAGGGGGCGGTCAGCCCCAGCATTTT. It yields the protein CASSETGGGQPQHF. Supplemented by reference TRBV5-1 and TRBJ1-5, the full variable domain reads KAGVTQTPRYLIKTRGQQVTLSCSPISGHRSVSWYQQTPGQGLQFLFEYFSETQRNKGNFPGRFSGRQFSNSRSEMNVSTLELGDSALYLCASSETGGGQPQHFGDGTRLSIL.

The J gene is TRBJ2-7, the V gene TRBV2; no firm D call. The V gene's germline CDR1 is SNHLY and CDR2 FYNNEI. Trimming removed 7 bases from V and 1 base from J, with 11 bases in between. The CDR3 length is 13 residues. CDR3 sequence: CASNRVLSYEQYF. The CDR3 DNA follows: TGTGCCAGCAACCGGGTATTATCCTACGAGCAGTACTTC.

CDR3 DNA: TGTGCCAGCAGTTACTCGCCGGGACACTACACCGGGGAGCTGTTTTTT. Translated, it gives CASSYSPGHYTGELFF. The chain couples TRBV6-6 to TRBJ2-2; tentatively, D is TRBD1 (6 bases). This CDR3 has 16 amino acids. Germline V CDR1 and CDR2: MNHNY, SVGAGI (reference sequence). V shed 0 bases and J shed 3 bases, with 11 bases lying between them.

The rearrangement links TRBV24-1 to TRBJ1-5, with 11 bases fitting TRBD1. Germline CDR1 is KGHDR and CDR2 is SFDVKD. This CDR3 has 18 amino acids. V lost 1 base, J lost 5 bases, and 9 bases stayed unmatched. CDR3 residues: CATSDLGRGQGADQPQHF. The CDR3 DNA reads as TGTGCCACCAGTGATTTAGGTCGAGGACAGGGGGCCGATCAGCCCCAGCATTTT.

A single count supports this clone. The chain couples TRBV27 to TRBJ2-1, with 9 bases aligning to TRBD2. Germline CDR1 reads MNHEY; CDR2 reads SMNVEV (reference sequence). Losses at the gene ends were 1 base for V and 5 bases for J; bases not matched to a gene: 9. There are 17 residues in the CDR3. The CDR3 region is CASSLFLAGPLNNEQFF. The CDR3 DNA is TGTGCCAGCAGTTTATTCCTAGCGGGACCCCTGAACAATGAGCAGTTCTTC.

This CDR3 is CASSLLRGQTEAFF. DNA for the CDR3: TGCGCCAGCAGCTTGCTCAGGGGGCAGACTGAAGCTTTCTTT. V gene TRBV5-1 combines with J gene TRBJ1-1; 8 bases map to TRBD1. Germline CDR1 reads SGHRS; CDR2 reads YFSETQ. The CDR3 covers 14 residues. J lost 5 bases, V lost 1 base, and 4 bases had no gene match.